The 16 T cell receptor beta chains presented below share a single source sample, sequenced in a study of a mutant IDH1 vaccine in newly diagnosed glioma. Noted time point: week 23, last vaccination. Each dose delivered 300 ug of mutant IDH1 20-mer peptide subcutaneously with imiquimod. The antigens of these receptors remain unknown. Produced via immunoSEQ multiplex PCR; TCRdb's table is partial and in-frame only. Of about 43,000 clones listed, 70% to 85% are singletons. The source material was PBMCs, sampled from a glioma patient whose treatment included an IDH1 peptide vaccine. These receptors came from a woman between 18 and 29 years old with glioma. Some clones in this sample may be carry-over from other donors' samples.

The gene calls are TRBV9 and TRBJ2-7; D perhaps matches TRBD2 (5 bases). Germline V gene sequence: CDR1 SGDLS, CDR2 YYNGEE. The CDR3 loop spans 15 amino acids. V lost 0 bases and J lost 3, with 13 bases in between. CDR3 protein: CASSVEGSDYYEQYF. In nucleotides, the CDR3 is TGTGCCAGCAGCGTAGAGGGTAGCGACTACTACGAGCAGTACTTC.

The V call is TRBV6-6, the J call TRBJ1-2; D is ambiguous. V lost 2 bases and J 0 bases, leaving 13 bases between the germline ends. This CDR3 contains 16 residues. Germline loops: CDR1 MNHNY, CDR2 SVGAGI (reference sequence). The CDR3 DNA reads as TGTGCCAGCAGTTACCCCTTAGGTGGTCCTAACTATGGCTACACCTTC. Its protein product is CASSYPLGGPNYGYTF.

This CDR3 reads CASSPRDRYNEQFF. CDR3 sequence (DNA): TGTGCCAGCAGCCCAAGAGACCGATACAATGAGCAGTTCTTC. The rearrangement uses TRBV25-1 and TRBJ2-1; D is uncertain. The CDR3 is made up of 14 amino acids. V gave up 6 bases and J gave up 4 bases, with 13 bases separating them. Germline CDR1 reads MGHDK; CDR2 reads SYGVNS. Drawing the rest from reference TRBV25-1 and TRBJ2-1, the complete variable domain is EADIYQTPRYLVIGTGKKITLECSQTMGHDKMYWYQQDPGMELHLIHYSYGVNSTEKGDLSSESTVSRIRTEHFPLTLESARPSHTSQYLCASSPRDRYNEQFFGPGTRLTVL.

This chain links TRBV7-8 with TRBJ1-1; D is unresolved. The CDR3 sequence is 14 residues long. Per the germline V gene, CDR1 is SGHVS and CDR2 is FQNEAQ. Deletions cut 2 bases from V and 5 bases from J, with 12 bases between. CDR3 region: CASSLNRVYTEAFF. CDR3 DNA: TGTGCCAGCAGCTTAAATAGGGTGTATACTGAAGCTTTCTTT.

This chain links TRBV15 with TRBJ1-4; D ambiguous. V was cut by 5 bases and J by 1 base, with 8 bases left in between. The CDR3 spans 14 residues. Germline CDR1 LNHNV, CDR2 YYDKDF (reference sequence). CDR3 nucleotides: TGTGCCACCAGCCCACGGGTAACTAATGAAAAACTGTTTTTT. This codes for CATSPRVTNEKLFF.

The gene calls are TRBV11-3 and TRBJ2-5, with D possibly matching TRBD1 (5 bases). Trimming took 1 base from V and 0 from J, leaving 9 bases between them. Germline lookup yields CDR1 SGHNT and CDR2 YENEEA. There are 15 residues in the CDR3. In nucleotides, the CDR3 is TGTGCCAGCAGCTTAGCCGACAGTGACCAAGAGACCCAGTACTTC. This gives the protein CASSLADSDQETQYF.

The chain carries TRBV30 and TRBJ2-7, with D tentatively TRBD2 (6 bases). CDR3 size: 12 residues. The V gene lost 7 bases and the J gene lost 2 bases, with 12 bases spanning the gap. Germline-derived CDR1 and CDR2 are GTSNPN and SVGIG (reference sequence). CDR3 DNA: TGTGCCTCCATTAGCGGAACCTACGAGCAGTACTTC. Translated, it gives CASISGTYEQYF.

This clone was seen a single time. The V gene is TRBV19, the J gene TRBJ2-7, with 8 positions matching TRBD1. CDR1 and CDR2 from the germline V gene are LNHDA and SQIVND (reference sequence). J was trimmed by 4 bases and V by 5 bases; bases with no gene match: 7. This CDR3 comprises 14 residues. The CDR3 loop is CASSASGQGYEQYF. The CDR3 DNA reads TGTGCCAGTAGTGCCTCTGGACAGGGATACGAGCAGTACTTC.

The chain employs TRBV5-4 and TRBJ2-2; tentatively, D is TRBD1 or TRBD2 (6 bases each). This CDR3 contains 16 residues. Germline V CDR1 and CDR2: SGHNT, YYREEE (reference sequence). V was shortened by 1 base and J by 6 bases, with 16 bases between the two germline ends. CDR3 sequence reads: CASSLLGGKGAGELFF. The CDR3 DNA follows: TGTGCCAGCAGCTTGTTAGGCGGGAAGGGGGCCGGGGAGCTGTTTTTT.

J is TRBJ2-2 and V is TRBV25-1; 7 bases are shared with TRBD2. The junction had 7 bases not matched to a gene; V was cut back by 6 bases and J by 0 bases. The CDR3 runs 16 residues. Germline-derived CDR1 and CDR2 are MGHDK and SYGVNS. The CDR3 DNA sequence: TGTGCCAGCAGAGGAAAACGGGGGGCGAACACCGGGGAGCTGTTTTTT. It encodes CASRGKRGANTGELFF. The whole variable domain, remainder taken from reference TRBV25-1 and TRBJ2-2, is EADIYQTPRYLVIGTGKKITLECSQTMGHDKMYWYQQDPGMELHLIHYSYGVNSTEKGDLSSESTVSRIRTEHFPLTLESARPSHTSQYLCASRGKRGANTGELFFGEGSRLTVL.

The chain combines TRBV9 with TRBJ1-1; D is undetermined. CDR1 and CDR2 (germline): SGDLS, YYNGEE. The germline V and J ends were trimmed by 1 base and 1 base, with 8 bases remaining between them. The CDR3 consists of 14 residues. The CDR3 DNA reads TGTGCCAGCAGCGTATACCCAGGGAACACTGAAGCTTTCTTT. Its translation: CASSVYPGNTEAFF.

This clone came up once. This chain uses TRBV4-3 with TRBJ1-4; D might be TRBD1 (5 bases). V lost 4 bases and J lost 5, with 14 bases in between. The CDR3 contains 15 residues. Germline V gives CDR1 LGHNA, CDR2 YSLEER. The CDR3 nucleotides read TGCGCCAGCAGCCGCGACGGGGGATACAATGAAAAACTGTTTTTT. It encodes CASSRDGGYNEKLFF.

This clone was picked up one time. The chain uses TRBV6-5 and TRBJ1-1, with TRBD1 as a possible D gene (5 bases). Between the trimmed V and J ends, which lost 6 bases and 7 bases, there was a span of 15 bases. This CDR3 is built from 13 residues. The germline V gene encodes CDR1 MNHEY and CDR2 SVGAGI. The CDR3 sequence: CASRLFRGREAFF. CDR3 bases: TGTGCCAGCAGACTCTTCCGGGGCCGTGAAGCTTTCTTT.

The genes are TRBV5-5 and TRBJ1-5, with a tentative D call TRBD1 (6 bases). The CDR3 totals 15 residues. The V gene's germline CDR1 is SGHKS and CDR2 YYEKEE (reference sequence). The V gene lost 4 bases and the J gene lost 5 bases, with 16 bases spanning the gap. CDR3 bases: TGTGCCAGCAGCCATTGGGGGGGCTGGGATCAGCCCCAGCATTTT. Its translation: CASSHWGGWDQPQHF. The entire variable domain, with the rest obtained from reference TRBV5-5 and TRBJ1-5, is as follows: DAGVTQSPTHLIKTRGQQVTLRCSPISGHKSVSWYQQVLGQGPQFIFQYYEKEERGRGNFPDRFSARQFPNYSSELNVNALLLGDSALYLCASSHWGGWDQPQHFGDGTRLSIL.

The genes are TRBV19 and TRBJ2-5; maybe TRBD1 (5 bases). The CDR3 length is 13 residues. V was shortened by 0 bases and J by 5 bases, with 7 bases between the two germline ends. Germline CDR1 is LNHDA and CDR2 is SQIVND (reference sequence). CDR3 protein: CASSIEGVETQYF. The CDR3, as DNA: TGTGCCAGTAGTATAGAAGGGGTGGAGACCCAGTACTTC.

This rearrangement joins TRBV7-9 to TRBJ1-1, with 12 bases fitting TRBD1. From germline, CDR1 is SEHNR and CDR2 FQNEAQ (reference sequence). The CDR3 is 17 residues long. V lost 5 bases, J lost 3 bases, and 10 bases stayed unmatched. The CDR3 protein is CASSLGTGGRTDTEAFF. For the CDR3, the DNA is TGTGCCAGCAGCCTCGGGACAGGGGGCAGGACTGACACTGAAGCTTTCTTT.